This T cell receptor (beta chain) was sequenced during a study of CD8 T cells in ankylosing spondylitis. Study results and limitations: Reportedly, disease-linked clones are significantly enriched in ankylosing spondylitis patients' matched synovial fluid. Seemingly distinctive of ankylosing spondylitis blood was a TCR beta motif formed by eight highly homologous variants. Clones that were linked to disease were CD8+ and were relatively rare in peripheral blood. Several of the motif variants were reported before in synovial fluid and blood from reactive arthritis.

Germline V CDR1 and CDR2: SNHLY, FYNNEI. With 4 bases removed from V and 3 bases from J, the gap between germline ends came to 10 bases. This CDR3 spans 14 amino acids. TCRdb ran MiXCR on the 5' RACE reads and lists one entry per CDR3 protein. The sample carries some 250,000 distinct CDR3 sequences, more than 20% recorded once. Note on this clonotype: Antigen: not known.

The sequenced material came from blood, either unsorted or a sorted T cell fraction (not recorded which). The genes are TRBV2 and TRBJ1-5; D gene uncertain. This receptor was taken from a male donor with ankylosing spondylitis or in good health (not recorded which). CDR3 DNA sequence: TGTGCCAGCAGTGTCCGGAGGGACAATCAGCCCCAGCATTTT. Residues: CASSVRRDNQPQHF.